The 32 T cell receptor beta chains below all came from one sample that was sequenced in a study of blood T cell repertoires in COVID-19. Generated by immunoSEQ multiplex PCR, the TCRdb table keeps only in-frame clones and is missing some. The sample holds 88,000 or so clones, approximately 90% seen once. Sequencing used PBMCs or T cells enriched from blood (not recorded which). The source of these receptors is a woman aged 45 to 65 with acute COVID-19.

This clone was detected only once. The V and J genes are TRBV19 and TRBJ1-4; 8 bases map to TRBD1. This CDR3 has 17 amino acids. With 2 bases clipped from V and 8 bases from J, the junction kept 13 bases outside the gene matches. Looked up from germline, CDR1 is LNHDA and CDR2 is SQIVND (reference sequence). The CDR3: CASSIRAGGFGFEKLFF. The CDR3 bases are TGTGCCAGTAGTATAAGGGCAGGGGGCTTTGGTTTCGAAAAACTGTTTTTT.

The CDR3 sequence: CASSLVRAGVFNEQFF. Written as DNA, the CDR3 is TGTGCCAGCAGCTTAGTTCGAGCGGGAGTGTTCAATGAGCAGTTCTTC. The chain has TRBV13 and TRBJ2-1; TRBD2 matches 8 bases. Losses at the gene ends were 1 base for V and 6 bases for J; bases not matched to a gene: 8. CDR3 length equals 16 residues. Germline V gives CDR1 PRHDT, CDR2 FYEKMQ (reference sequence).

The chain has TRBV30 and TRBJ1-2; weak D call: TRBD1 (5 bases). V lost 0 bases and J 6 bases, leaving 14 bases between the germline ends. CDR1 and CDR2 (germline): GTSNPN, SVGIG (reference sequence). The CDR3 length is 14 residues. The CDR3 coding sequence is TGTGCCTGGAGTGTAGATCCCGCGGGACATGGCTACACCTTC. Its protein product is CAWSVDPAGHGYTF. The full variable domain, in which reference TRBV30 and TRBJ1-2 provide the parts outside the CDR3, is SQTIHQWPATLVQPVGSPLSLECTVEGTSNPNLYWYRQAAGRGLQLLFYSVGIGQISSEVPQNLSASRPQDRQFILSSKKLLLSDSGFYLCAWSVDPAGHGYTFGSGTRLTVV.

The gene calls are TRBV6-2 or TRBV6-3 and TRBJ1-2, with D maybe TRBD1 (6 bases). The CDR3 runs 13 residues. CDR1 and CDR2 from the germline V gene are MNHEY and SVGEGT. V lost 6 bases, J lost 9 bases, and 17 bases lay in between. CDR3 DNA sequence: TGTGCCAGCAGCACGCTGGGGACAACGAGCTACACCTTC. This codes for CASSTLGTTSYTF.

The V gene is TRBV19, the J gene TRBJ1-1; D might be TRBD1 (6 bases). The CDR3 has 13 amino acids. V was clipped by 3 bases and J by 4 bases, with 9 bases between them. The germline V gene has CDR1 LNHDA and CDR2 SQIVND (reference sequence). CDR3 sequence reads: CASSIRGATEAFF. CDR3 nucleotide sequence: TGTGCCAGTAGTATTCGGGGGGCCACTGAAGCTTTCTTT.

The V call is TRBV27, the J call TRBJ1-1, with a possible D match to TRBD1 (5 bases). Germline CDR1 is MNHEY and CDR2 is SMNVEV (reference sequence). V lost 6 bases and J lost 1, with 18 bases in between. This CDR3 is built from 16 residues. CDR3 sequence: CASRPDRATSNTEAFF. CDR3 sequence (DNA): TGTGCCAGCAGACCCGACAGAGCAACTTCGAACACTGAAGCTTTCTTT.

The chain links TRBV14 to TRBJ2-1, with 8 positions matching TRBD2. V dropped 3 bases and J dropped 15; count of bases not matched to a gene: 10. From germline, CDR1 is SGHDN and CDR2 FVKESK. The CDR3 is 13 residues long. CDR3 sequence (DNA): TGTGCCAGCAGCCAGGATGGAGCGGGAGACCGGTTCTTC. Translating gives CASSQDGAGDRFF. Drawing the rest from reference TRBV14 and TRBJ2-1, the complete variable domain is EAGVTQFPSHSVIEKGQTVTLRCDPISGHDNLYWYRRVMGKEIKFLLHFVKESKQDESGMPNNRFLAERTGGTYSTLKVQPAELEDSGVYFCASSQDGAGDRFFGPGTRLTVL.

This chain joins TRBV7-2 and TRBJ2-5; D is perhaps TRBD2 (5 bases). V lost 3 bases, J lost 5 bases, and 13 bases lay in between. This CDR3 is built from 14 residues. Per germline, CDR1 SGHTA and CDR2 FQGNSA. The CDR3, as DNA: TGTGCCAGCAGCTTCGTTTCGGGGAAGGAGACCCAGTACTTC. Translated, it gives CASSFVSGKETQYF.

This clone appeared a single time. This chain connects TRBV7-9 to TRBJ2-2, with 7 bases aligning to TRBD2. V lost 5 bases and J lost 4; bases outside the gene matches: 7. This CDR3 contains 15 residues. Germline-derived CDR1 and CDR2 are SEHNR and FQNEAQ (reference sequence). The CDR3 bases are TGTGCCAGCAGCGGAATAGCGGGCCTCACCGGGGAGCTGTTTTTT. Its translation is CASSGIAGLTGELFF.

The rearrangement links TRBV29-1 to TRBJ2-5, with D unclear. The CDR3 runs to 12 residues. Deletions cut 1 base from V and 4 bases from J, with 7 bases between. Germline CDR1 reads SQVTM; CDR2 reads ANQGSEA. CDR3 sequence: CSVEVQRETQYF. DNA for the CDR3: TGCAGCGTTGAAGTCCAGCGAGAGACCCAGTACTTC.

DNA for the CDR3: TGTGCCAGCAGTTTACGTAGCGAGGCGGATACGCAGTATTTT. As protein: CASSLRSEADTQYF. The V and J genes are TRBV6-5 and TRBJ2-3, with D possibly TRBD2 on 5 matching bases. The V gene lost 4 bases and the J gene lost 6 bases, with 14 bases spanning the gap. This CDR3 comprises 14 residues. CDR1 and CDR2 (germline): MNHEY, SVGAGI.

CDR3 DNA sequence: TGTGCCAGCAGTGTTCCCTCGGGGTTAACTAATGAAAAACTGTTTTTT. It translates to CASSVPSGLTNEKLFF. The chain uses TRBV6-1 and TRBJ1-4, with no clear D. The V gene lost 4 bases and the J gene lost 1 base, with 13 bases spanning the gap. Germline V gene sequence: CDR1 MNHNS, CDR2 SASEGT. This CDR3 contains 16 residues.

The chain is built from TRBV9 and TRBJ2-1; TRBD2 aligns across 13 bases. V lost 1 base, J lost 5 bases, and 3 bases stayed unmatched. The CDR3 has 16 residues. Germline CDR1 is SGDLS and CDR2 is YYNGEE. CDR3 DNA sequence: TGTGCCAGCAGCGTATTGGGACTAGCGGGGAACAATGAGCAGTTCTTC. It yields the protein CASSVLGLAGNNEQFF.

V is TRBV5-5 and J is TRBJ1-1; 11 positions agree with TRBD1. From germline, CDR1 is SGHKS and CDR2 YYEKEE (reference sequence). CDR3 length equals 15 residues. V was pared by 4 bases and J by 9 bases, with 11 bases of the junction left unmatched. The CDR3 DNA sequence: TGTGCCAGCAGCCCCCAAGGGGGACAGGGGGTTAAAGCTTTCTTT. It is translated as CASSPQGGQGVKAFF. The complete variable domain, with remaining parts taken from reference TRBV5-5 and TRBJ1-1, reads DAGVTQSPTHLIKTRGQQVTLRCSPISGHKSVSWYQQVLGQGPQFIFQYYEKEERGRGNFPDRFSARQFPNYSSELNVNALLLGDSALYLCASSPQGGQGVKAFFGQGTRLTVV.

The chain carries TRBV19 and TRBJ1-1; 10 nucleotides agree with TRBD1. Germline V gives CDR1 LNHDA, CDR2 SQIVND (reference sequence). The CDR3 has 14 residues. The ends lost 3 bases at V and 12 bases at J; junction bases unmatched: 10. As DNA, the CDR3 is TGTGCCAGTAGTATCGGGACAGGGGCTGCTAGGACTTTCTTT. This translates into CASSIGTGAARTFF. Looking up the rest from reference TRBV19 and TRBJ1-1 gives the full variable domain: DGGITQSPKYLFRKEGQNVTLSCEQNLNHDAMYWYRQDPGQGLRLIYYSQIVNDFQKGDIAEGYSVSREKKESFPLTVTSAQKNPTAFYLCASSIGTGAARTFFGQGTRLTVV.

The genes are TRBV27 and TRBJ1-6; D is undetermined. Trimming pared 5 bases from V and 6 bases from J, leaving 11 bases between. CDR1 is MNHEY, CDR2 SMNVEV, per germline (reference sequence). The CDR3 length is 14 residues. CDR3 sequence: CASSPQTPNSPLHF. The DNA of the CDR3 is TGTGCCAGCAGTCCACAGACCCCTAATTCACCCCTCCACTTT.

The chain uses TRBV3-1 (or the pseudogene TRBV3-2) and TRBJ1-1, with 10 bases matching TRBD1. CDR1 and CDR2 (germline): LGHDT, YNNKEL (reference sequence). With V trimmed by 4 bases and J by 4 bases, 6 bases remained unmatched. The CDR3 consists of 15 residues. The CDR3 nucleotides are TGTGCCAGCAGCCGGGGGACAGGGGAGGCCACTGAAGCTTTCTTT. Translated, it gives CASSRGTGEATEAFF.

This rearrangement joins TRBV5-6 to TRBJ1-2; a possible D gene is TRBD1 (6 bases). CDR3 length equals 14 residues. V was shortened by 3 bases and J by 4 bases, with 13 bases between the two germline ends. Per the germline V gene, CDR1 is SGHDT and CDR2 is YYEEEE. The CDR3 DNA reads TGTGCCAGCAGCTACAACAGGGATTCCTATGGCTACACCTTC. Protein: CASSYNRDSYGYTF. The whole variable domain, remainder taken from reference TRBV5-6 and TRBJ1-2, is DAGVTQSPTHLIKTRGQQVTLRCSPKSGHDTVSWYQQALGQGPQFIFQYYEEEERQRGNFPDRFSGHQFPNYSSELNVNALLLGDSALYLCASSYNRDSYGYTFGSGTRLTVV.

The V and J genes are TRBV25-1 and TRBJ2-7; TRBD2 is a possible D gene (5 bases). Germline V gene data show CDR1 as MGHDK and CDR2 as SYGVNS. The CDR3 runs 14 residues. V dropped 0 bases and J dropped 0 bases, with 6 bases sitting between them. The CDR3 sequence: CASSEYEGSYEQYF. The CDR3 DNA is TGTGCCAGCAGTGAATATGAGGGCTCCTACGAGCAGTACTTC.

This CDR3 is CASSPQSSLGNTIYF. For the CDR3, the DNA is TGTGCCAGCAGCCCCCAGTCTTCGCTGGGAAACACCATATATTTT. The chain couples TRBV14 to TRBJ1-3; no definite D call. Trimming shortened V by 4 bases and J by 4 bases, and 14 bases separated the two germline ends. Germline V gene sequence: CDR1 SGHDN, CDR2 FVKESK. CDR3 length: 15 amino acids.

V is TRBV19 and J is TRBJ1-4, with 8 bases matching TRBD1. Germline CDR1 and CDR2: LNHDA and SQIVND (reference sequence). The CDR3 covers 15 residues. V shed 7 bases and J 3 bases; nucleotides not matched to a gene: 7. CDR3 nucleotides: TGTGCCAGTACTACACAGGGGGTTGCTAATGAAAAACTGTTTTTT. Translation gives CASTTQGVANEKLFF.

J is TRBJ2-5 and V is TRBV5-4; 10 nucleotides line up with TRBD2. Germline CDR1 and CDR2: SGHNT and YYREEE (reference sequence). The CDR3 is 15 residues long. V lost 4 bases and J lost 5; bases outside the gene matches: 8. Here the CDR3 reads CASSTTSGIGETQYF. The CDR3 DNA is TGTGCCAGCAGCACTACTAGCGGGATAGGGGAGACCCAGTACTTC.

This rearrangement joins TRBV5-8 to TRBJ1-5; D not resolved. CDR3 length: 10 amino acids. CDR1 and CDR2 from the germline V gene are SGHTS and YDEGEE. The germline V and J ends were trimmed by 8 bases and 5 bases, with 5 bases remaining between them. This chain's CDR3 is CASSYQPQHF. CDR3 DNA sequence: TGTGCCAGTTCTTATCAGCCCCAGCATTTT. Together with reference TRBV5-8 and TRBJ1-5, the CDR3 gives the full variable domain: EAGVTQSPTHLIKTRGQQATLRCSPISGHTSVYWYQQALGLGLQFLLWYDEGEERNRGNFPPRFSGRQFPNYSSELNVNALELEDSALYLCASSYQPQHFGDGTRLSIL.

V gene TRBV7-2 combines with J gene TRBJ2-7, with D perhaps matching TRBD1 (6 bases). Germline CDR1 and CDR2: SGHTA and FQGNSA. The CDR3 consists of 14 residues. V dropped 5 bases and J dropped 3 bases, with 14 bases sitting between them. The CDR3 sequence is CASSGQTGVYEQYF. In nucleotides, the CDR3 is TGTGCCAGCAGCGGACAGACCGGGGTCTACGAGCAGTACTTC.

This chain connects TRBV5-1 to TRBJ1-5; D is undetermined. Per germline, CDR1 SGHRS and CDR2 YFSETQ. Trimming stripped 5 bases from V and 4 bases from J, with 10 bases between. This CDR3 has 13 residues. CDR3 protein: CASRPELNQPQHF. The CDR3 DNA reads TGCGCCAGCAGGCCAGAATTAAATCAGCCCCAGCATTTT.

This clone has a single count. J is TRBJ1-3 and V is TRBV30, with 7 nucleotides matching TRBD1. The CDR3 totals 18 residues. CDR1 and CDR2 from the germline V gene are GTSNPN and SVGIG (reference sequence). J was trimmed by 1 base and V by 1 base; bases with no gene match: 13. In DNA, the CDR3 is TGTGCCTGGAGTGCCCACAGGGGACGAGAAGTTTCTGGAAACACCATATATTTT. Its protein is CAWSAHRGREVSGNTIYF.

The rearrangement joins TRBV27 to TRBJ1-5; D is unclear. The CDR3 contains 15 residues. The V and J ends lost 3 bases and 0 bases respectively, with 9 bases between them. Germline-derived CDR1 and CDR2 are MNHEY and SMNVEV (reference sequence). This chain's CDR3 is CASSFDNNSNQPQHF. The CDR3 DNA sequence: TGTGCCAGCAGTTTTGACAACAATAGCAATCAGCCCCAGCATTTT.

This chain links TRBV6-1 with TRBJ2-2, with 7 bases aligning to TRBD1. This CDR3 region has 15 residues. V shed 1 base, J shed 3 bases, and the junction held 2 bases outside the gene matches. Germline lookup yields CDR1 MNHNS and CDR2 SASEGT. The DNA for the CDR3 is TGTGCCAGCAGTGAAGGGACAGGCTACACCGGGGAGCTGTTTTTT. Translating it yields CASSEGTGYTGELFF.

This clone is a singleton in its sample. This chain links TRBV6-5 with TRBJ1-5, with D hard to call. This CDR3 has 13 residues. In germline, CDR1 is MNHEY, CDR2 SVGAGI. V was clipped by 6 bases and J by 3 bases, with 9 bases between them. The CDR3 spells CASSRGNNQPQHF. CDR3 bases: TGTGCCAGCAGCCGCGGCAACAATCAGCCCCAGCATTTT.

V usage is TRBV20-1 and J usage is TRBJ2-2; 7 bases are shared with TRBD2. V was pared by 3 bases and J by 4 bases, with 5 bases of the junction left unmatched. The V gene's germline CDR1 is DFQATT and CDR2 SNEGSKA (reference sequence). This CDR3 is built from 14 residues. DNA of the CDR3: TGCAGTGCTAGTCGGGAGGTTGGCACCGGGGAGCTGTTTTTT. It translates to CSASREVGTGELFF.

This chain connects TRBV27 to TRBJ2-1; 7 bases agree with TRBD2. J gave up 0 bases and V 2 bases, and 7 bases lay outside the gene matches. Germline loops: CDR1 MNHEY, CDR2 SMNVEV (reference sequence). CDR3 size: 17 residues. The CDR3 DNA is TGTGCCAGCAGTTTAACCCTTCCGGGAGGCTCCTACAATGAGCAGTTCTTC. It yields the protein CASSLTLPGGSYNEQFF.

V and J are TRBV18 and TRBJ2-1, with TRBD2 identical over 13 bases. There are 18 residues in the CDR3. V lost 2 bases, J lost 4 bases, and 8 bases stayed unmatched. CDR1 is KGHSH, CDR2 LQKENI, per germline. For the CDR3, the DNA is TGTGCCAGCTCACCAACGACTAGCGGGAGGACTCCTTACAATGAGCAGTTCTTC. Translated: CASSPTTSGRTPYNEQFF.